A selection of T cell receptor beta chains follows, all from one sample in a study of Ad26.COV2.S vaccination and SARS-CoV-2 variants. The table came from immunoSEQ multiplex PCR; TCRdb's copy has only in-frame clones and leaves some out. The sample records 400,000 to 500,000 clones, roughly 89% being singletons. This sample comprised peripheral blood, obtained in a trial of Ad26.COV2.S vaccine versus placebo. These receptors all come from a person between 18 and 65 years old who received the Ad26.COV2.S COVID-19 vaccine or a placebo. The CDR3 runs from the conserved cysteine through the conserved F or W. D genes are given only for firm matches. Size is stated for part of the rows, as once, few or many counts, or as a class when the clone is expanded.

v_call	clone_size	d_call	j_call	cdr3_nt	cdr3_aa
TRBV29-1	.	.	TRBJ2-4	TGCAGCGTTGTGGACGATCTAGCCAAAAACATTCAGTACTTC	CSVVDDLAKNIQYF
TRBV7-2	.	.	TRBJ1-1	TGTGCCAGCAGCTCCCAGGGCCCCGGCCTCCACACTGAAGCTTTCTTT	CASSSQGPGLHTEAFF
TRBV27	.	.	TRBJ2-2	TGTGCCAGCACCCGAAGGGACCTAAACACCGGGGAGCTGTTTTTT	CASTRRDLNTGELFF
TRBV7-8	.	.	TRBJ2-7	TGTGCCAGCAGCCCCCTTACGGCGGGGACCTACGAGCAGTACTTC	CASSPLTAGTYEQYF
TRBV27	.	.	TRBJ2-5	TGTGCCAGCCGCACCCCGGGGGAGACCCAGTACTTC	CASRTPGETQYF
TRBV6-5	.	.	TRBJ2-5	TGTGCCAGCAGCCAAGATCAAGAGACCCAGTACTTC	CASSQDQETQYF
TRBV7-2	many	.	TRBJ2-7	TGTGCCAGCAGCTTTCTGGGGTCCTACGAGCAGTACTTC	CASSFLGSYEQYF
TRBV5-6	.	.	TRBJ1-1	TGTGCCAGCAGCTTGGCCGGGGCCCTCATCCCCCCCTTT	CASSLAGALIPPF
TRBV29-1	.	.	TRBJ1-2	TGCAGCGTGGATGGACAGCCTGGCACGAACTATGGCTACACCTTC	CSVDGQPGTNYGYTF
TRBV29-1	once	.	TRBJ2-1	TGCAGCGTTGCCCTAGGGGATGAGCAGTTCTTC	CSVALGDEQFF
TRBV2	.	.	TRBJ2-5	TGTGCCAGCAGTGACGGGGCGGGGGAGACCCAGTACTTC	CASSDGAGETQYF
TRBV18	.	TRBD1	TRBJ2-7	TGTGCCAGCTCACCACCGACAGGGGTTTTTTACGAGCAGTACTTC	CASSPPTGVFYEQYF
TRBV10-3	.	TRBD2	TRBJ2-1	TGTGCCATCAGTGACTCCCCAGGGACTACCATCGCCTACAATGAGCAGTTCTTC	CAISDSPGTTIAYNEQFF
TRBV5-1	.	.	TRBJ2-3	TGCGCCAGCAGCTTGGGTTCAGGTACGAGTTCGCAGTATTTT	CASSLGSGTSSQYF
TRBV5-1	.	.	TRBJ1-2	TGCGCCAGCAGCTTGGTCGCCGGGTCCCGGGGTGACTATGGCTACACCTTC	CASSLVAGSRGDYGYTF
TRBV12-3/TRBV12-4	.	.	TRBJ1-2	TGTGCCAGCAGTTTAGGGGGAATCAGTGGCTACACCTTC	CASSLGGISGYTF
TRBV4-2	.	.	TRBJ2-6	TGTGCCAGCAGCCAAGTTACAGGGCAACTTTCTGGGGCCAACGTCCTGACTTTC	CASSQVTGQLSGANVLTF
TRBV25-1	.	.	TRBJ1-2	TGTGCCAGCCGACAGGACCTTGAGGGCTACACCTTC	CASRQDLEGYTF
TRBV7-2	few	.	TRBJ1-2	TGTGCCAGCAGCTTATGGGGCAGTGAGGGTGGCTACACCTTC	CASSLWGSEGGYTF
TRBV6-5	.	.	TRBJ1-4	TGTGCCAGCAGCCCCCTGGGAGGGGGTTATGAAAAACTGTTTTTT	CASSPLGGGYEKLFF
TRBV18	.	.	TRBJ2-6	TGTGCCAGCTCACCACCATCTGGGGCCAACGTCCTGACTTTC	CASSPPSGANVLTF
TRBV2	.	TRBD1	TRBJ2-7	TGTGCCAGCGCCCTCCTGACAGGGGGAGCGGGCGAGCAGTACTTC	CASALLTGGAGEQYF
TRBV18	.	.	TRBJ1-4	TGTGCCAGCTCAGGGCTGAAAGATGAAAAACTGTTTTTT	CASSGLKDEKLFF
TRBV7-2	once	TRBD1	TRBJ1-1	TGTGCCAGCAGCGCAGGTTTACAGGGGTACACTGAAGCTTTCTTT	CASSAGLQGYTEAFF
TRBV29-1	.	.	TRBJ1-2	TGCAGCGTTCCGCGGGGCTATGGCTACACCTTC	CSVPRGYGYTF
TRBV11-2	.	.	TRBJ1-3	TGTGCCAGCAGCTTCGGGACGGCGAGCTCTGGAAACACCATATATTTT	CASSFGTASSGNTIYF
TRBV4-2	once	.	TRBJ2-1	TGTGCCAGCAGAGACATACCGGGATTGACATACAATGAGCAGTTCTTC	CASRDIPGLTYNEQFF
TRBV5-1	.	.	TRBJ2-7	TGCGCCAGCAGCTTGGTCCCGGGCAACTACGAGCAGTACTTC	CASSLVPGNYEQYF
TRBV2	.	.	TRBJ1-6	TGTGCCAGCAGTTCGCAGGGTATTTCACCCCTCCACTTT	CASSSQGISPLHF
TRBV19	once	.	TRBJ1-1	TGTGCCAGTATCCCCGTCGGGACATGGAACACTGAAGCTTTCTTT	CASIPVGTWNTEAFF
TRBV7-2	.	.	TRBJ2-4	TGTGCCAGCAGCCCTACCCTAGCCAAAAACATTCAGTACTTC	CASSPTLAKNIQYF